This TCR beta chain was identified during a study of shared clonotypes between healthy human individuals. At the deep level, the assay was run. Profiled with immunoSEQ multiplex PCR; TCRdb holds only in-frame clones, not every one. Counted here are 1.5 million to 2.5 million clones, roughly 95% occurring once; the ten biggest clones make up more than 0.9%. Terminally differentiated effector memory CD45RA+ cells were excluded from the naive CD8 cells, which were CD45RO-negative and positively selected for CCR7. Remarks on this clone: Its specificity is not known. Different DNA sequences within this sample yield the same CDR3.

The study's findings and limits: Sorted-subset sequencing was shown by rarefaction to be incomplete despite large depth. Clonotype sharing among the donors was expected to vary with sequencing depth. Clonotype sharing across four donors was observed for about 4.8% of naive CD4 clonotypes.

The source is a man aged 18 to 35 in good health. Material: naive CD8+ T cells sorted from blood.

For the CDR3, the DNA is TGTGCCAGCAGCTTGGGTGGAGATGGCTACACCTTC. It yields the protein CASSLGGDGYTF. The rearrangement uses TRBV5-4 and TRBJ1-2; D is uncertain. Germline values: CDR1 SGHNT, CDR2 YYREEE (reference sequence). This CDR3 has 12 residues. V gave up 0 bases and J gave up 6 bases, with 6 bases separating them.